This passage covers 14 T cell receptor beta chains from one sample sequenced in a study of T cell changes during pregnancy in multiple sclerosis. This table comes from immunoSEQ multiplex PCR, and its TCRdb copy is limited to in-frame clones, with some not included. The sample shows about 52,000 clones, 85% to 95% of them seen only once. The sample in question was CD4+ T cells from peripheral blood mononuclear cells, obtained before pregnancy. These receptors all stem from a female donor with multiple sclerosis, enrolled in a pregnancy study.

The gene calls are TRBV5-1 and TRBJ2-5; D is unresolved. The germline V and J ends were trimmed by 5 bases and 1 base, with 9 bases remaining between them. Germline values: CDR1 SGHRS, CDR2 YFSETQ. This CDR3 comprises 13 residues. DNA of the CDR3: TGCGCCAGCAGTCAACAGTTCCAAGAGACCCAGTACTTC. This translates into CASSQQFQETQYF.

This clone was detected once. This chain connects TRBV19 to TRBJ1-4; maybe TRBD1 (6 bases). The CDR3 has 15 amino acids. From germline, CDR1 is LNHDA and CDR2 SQIVND (reference sequence). The V gene lost 8 bases and the J gene lost 5 bases, with 18 bases spanning the gap. The CDR3 loop reads CASSSSLDRNEKLFF. In DNA, the CDR3 is TGTGCCAGTTCCTCAAGTCTGGACAGAAATGAAAAACTGTTTTTT.

This clone has more than one count but fewer than ten. The CDR3 nucleotides read TGTGCCAGCAGCGCGGGGATTCTACAAGCAACCGAGCAGTACTTC. Translated: CASSAGILQATEQYF. The V and J genes are TRBV9 and TRBJ2-7, with D possibly TRBD2 on 5 matching bases. With 3 bases removed from V and 6 bases from J, the gap between germline ends came to 19 bases. Germline V gene sequence: CDR1 SGDLS, CDR2 YYNGEE. The CDR3 consists of 15 residues.

This clone has a handful of counts. This chain connects TRBV4-3 to TRBJ1-1; D remains unclear. V was clipped by 0 bases and J by 3 bases, with 8 bases between them. Germline V gene data show CDR1 as LGHNA and CDR2 as YSLEER. This CDR3 comprises 14 residues. CDR3 DNA: TGCGCCAGCAGCCAAGAGGGCAGAGACACTGAAGCTTTCTTT. The encoded protein is CASSQEGRDTEAFF.

V gene TRBV6-4 combines with J gene TRBJ2-3, with a tentative D call TRBD2 (8 bases). The germline V gene encodes CDR1 MRHNA and CDR2 SNTAGT. Trimming shortened V by 6 bases and J by 1 base, and 20 bases separated the two germline ends. The CDR3 consists of 17 residues. CDR3 loop: CASRTARGREGTDTQYF. DNA of the CDR3: TGTGCCAGCAGGACAGCAAGGGGGCGGGAGGGCACAGATACGCAGTATTTT.

CDR3 protein: CASGLARQGGTEAFF. The CDR3 coding sequence is TGTGCTAGTGGTTTGGCCCGACAGGGGGGCACTGAAGCTTTCTTT. The V gene is TRBV12-5, the J gene TRBJ1-1; 9 nucleotides agree with TRBD1. J gave up 4 bases and V 1 base, and 4 bases lay outside the gene matches. Germline CDR1 LGHNT, CDR2 FRNRAP. The CDR3 is made up of 15 amino acids. Supplemented by reference TRBV12-5 and TRBJ1-1, the full variable domain reads DARVTQTPRHKVTEMGQEVTMRCQPILGHNTVFWYRQTMMQGLELLAYFRNRAPLDDSGMPKDRFSAEMPDATLATLKIQPSEPRDSAVYFCASGLARQGGTEAFFGQGTRLTVV.

The V call is TRBV5-1, the J call TRBJ2-1; 10 bases fit TRBD2. The length of the CDR3 is 17 residues. CDR1 and CDR2 (germline): SGHRS, YFSETQ. V lost 4 bases and J lost 6; bases outside the gene matches: 13. CDR3 loop: CASSLGYSGRLGNEQFF. The CDR3 DNA is TGCGCCAGCAGCCTGGGGTATAGCGGGAGGCTGGGCAATGAGCAGTTCTTC.

The gene calls are TRBV2 and TRBJ1-6; no definite D call. The CDR3 extends over 15 amino acids. Trimming removed 4 bases at V and 5 bases at J, with 12 bases between. Germline lookup yields CDR1 SNHLY and CDR2 FYNNEI. CDR3: CASSALMSHNSPLHF. DNA for the CDR3: TGTGCCAGCAGTGCCCTAATGAGTCATAATTCACCCCTCCACTTT.

The chain carries TRBV7-3 and TRBJ2-1; 13 bases match TRBD2. Germline assignment: CDR1 SGHTA and CDR2 FQGTGA. With 5 bases clipped from V and 10 bases from J, the junction kept 8 bases outside the gene matches. CDR3 length: 15 residues. DNA for the CDR3: TGTGCCAGCAGCGACCGGACTAGCGGGAGTTCAGAGCAGTTCTTC. Encoded protein: CASSDRTSGSSEQFF.

The J gene is TRBJ2-6, the V gene TRBV30, with D tentatively TRBD2 (6 bases). Germline V CDR1 and CDR2: GTSNPN, SVGIG (reference sequence). V lost 1 base and J 4 bases, leaving 11 bases between the germline ends. There are 15 residues in the CDR3. The CDR3 loop is CAWSEGAGGANVLTF. The CDR3 DNA follows: TGTGCCTGGAGTGAAGGGGCGGGAGGGGCCAACGTCCTGACTTTC.

This clone occurred once. The CDR3 region is CATQSLNGSPTEAFF. The CDR3 DNA follows: TGTGCCACCCAAAGTTTAAACGGGTCGCCCACTGAAGCTTTCTTT. The rearrangement uses TRBV27 and TRBJ1-1; no firm D call. The CDR3 runs to 15 residues. CDR1 and CDR2 from the germline V gene are MNHEY and SMNVEV (reference sequence). V was clipped by 10 bases and J by 4 bases, with 22 bases between them.

The chain links TRBV5-1 to TRBJ1-1; a possible D gene is TRBD1 (5 bases). There are 17 residues in the CDR3. Germline lookup yields CDR1 SGHRS and CDR2 YFSETQ. Trimming took 1 base from V and 1 from J, leaving 17 bases between them. The CDR3 DNA sequence: TGCGCCAGCAGCTTGTTATGGCGCGGACACACGAACACTGAAGCTTTCTTT. Amino acids: CASSLLWRGHTNTEAFF.

V gene TRBV10-2 combines with J gene TRBJ2-4, with TRBD2 as a possible D gene (5 bases). Germline V lookup: CDR1 WSHSY, CDR2 SAAADI. The CDR3 is 16 amino acids. V was trimmed by 3 bases and J by 0 bases, leaving 12 bases between them. CDR3 residues: CASSDWAGLAKNIQYF. The CDR3 coding sequence is TGCGCCAGCAGTGACTGGGCGGGCCTAGCCAAAAACATTCAGTACTTC.

V is TRBV28 and J is TRBJ2-7; TRBD2 might be the D (7 bases). Germline V gene data show CDR1 as MDHEN and CDR2 as SYDVKM. The CDR3 sequence is 14 residues long. Trimming left V 2 bases short and J 4 bases short, with 12 bases between. This CDR3 is CASSLGGARYEQYF. As DNA, the CDR3 is TGTGCCAGCAGTTTAGGGGGGGCAAGGTACGAGCAGTACTTC.